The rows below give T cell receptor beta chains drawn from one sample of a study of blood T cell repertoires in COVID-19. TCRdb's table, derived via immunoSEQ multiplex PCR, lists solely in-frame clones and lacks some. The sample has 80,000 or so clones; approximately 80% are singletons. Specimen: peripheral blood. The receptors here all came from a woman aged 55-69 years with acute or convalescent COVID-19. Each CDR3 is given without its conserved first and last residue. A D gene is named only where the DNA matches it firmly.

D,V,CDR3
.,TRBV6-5,ASSYSSRVNTEAF
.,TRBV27,ASSFEGRDIQPQH
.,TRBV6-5,ASSYAAGYGYT
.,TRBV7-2,ASSLGGAGRESYT
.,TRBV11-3,ASSRRRGSHDEQF
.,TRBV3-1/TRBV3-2,ASSPGLLNTEAF
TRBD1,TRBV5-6,ASSRGDRGSYGYT
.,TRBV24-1,ATSDPGSGYT
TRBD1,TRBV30,AWSRTGGTEAF
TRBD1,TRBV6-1,AGSERQGNMNTEAF
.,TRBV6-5,ASSLNSRGNEQF
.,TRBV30,AWSVGDSRPEKTQY
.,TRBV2,ASSRERDTQF
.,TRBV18,ASSPGGTGSPLH
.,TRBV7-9,ASSLGAGNVNYEQY
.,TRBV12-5,ASGLGDMSSYNEQF
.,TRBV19,ASSSGQTKSTEAF
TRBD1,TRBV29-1,SGGTGEGYGYT
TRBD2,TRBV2,ASSGTSEYNEQF
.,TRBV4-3,ASSRVREGRGNSPLH
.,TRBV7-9,ASSSKRTAGNLDEQY
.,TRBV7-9,ASSLAGDEQY
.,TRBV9,ASSVESLGNTEAF
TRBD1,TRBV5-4,ASQGTGNTGELF
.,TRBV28,ASSDSLSPLH
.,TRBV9,ASSARLGAAGNTIY
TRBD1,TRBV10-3,AISEEQGAVGGNTEAF
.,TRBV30,AWSVKGGNNQPQH
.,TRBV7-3,ASSLAGVGSPLH
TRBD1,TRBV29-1,SVRDRHTEAF
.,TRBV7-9,ASSSFNQPQH
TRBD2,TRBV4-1,ASSQARGLAGEETQY
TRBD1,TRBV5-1,ASSEQGVGEKLF
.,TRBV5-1,ASSLGQGSTEAF
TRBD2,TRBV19,ASSIRGLANEQF
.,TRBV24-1,ATSDFSPARVADTQY
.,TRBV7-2,ASSLEGSGNTIY
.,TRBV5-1,ASSLDRVWFH
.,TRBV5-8,ASSGQPNTGELF
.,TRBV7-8,ASSLAQLNEKLF
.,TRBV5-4,ASSSTGLFSGNTIY
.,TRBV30,AWSVLTSNSPLH
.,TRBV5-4,ASSQDSLYGYT
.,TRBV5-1,ASSLADSNTEAF
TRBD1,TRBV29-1,SVVGTGWNEQF
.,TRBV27,ASSTPGGPDTQY
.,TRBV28,ASSLAGKVNTEAF
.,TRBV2,ASSLRATEAF
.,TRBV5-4,ASSLGQNYGYT
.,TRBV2,ASSEGPGYNSPLH